Presented here are 27 T cell receptor beta chains from one specimen sequenced in a study of shared clonotypes between healthy human individuals. The method was immunoSEQ multiplex PCR; TCRdb's version includes in-frame clones alone and lacks a portion of them. The data contain almost 750,000 clones, roughly 72% of them singletons. Specimen: memory CD4+ T cells sorted from blood. The subset is: CD45RA-negative fraction. The origin of the receptors is a woman in her twenties or thirties in good health.

V and J are TRBV19 and TRBJ2-1; TRBD2 aligns across 11 bases. CDR1 is LNHDA, CDR2 SQIVND, per germline (reference sequence). Germline trimming cut 5 bases from V and 3 bases from J; bases unmatched to any gene: 9. This CDR3 comprises 17 residues. CDR3 coding DNA: TGTGCCAGTAGTCCCACTCTTAGCGGGAGGGTCTACAATGAGCAGTTCTTC. This gives the protein CASSPTLSGRVYNEQFF.

The chain recombines TRBV11-2 with TRBJ2-5, with D possibly matching TRBD1 (5 bases). Trimming shortened V by 5 bases and J by 4 bases, and 17 bases separated the two germline ends. This CDR3 contains 15 residues. Germline V gene lookup returns CDR1 SGHAT and CDR2 FQNNGV. This CDR3 is CASSAVTGSIETQYF. CDR3 nucleotides: TGTGCCAGCAGCGCAGTTACAGGATCCATAGAGACCCAGTACTTC.

This clone was recorded once. Different DNA sequences within this sample yield the same CDR3. The chain employs TRBV28 and TRBJ2-7, with TRBD2 matching over 13 bases. V was pared by 1 base and J by 3 bases, with 3 bases of the junction left unmatched. The CDR3 consists of 16 residues. Germline CDR1 reads MDHEN; CDR2 reads SYDVKM. Here the CDR3 reads CASSLLGTSGDYEQYF. The CDR3, as DNA: TGTGCCAGCAGTTTATTGGGGACTAGCGGGGACTACGAGCAGTACTTC.

This clone was found once. The chain carries TRBV7-9 and TRBJ1-1, with D possibly being TRBD1 (6 bases). The V and J ends lost 5 bases and 3 bases respectively, with 10 bases between them. Germline loops: CDR1 SEHNR, CDR2 FQNEAQ (reference sequence). This CDR3 comprises 13 residues. CDR3 bases: TGTGCCAGCAGCCCGAGGGGGGACACTGAAGCTTTCTTT. It is translated as CASSPRGDTEAFF.

The sample holds a few counts of this clone. In the same sample, other DNA sequences code for this CDR3. The chain uses TRBV28 and TRBJ1-2; perhaps TRBD1 as D (6 bases). Germline V gene data show CDR1 as MDHEN and CDR2 as SYDVKM. The CDR3 is made up of 12 amino acids. Trimming removed 5 bases from V and 2 bases from J, with 6 bases in between. CDR3 in amino acids: CASSQGNYGYTF. CDR3 sequence (DNA): TGTGCCAGCAGTCAGGGGAACTATGGCTACACCTTC.

This clone has more than one count but fewer than ten. This sequence joins TRBV6-1 and TRBJ1-1; 7 nucleotides match TRBD1. The CDR3 sequence is 15 residues long. Germline V gene lookup returns CDR1 MNHNS and CDR2 SASEGT. Trimming at V came to 10 bases and at J to 6 bases, leaving 17 bases not matched to a gene. In nucleotides, the CDR3 is TGTGCCATCATACGAGGAGGGGGCGGAAGATCTGAAGCTTTCTTT. It codes for CAIIRGGGGRSEAFF.

The J gene is TRBJ2-5, the V gene TRBV28; D gene unclear. The CDR3 contains 11 residues. Deletions cut 7 bases from V and 5 bases from J, with 8 bases between. Per the germline V gene, CDR1 is MDHEN and CDR2 is SYDVKM. CDR3 residues: CASTALETQYF. As DNA, the CDR3 is TGTGCCAGCACCGCTTTGGAGACCCAGTACTTC.

In its sample, this clone was seen a few times. The rearrangement uses TRBV18 and TRBJ2-7, with 8 bases identical to TRBD2. Germline V gene lookup returns CDR1 KGHSH and CDR2 LQKENI. The CDR3 is made up of 15 amino acids. With 6 bases clipped from V and 6 bases from J, the junction kept 13 bases outside the gene matches. The CDR3 DNA follows: TGTGCCAGCTCTCCCCGGGGGGGATCCGGGGGCGAGCAGTACTTC. Translation: CASSPRGGSGGEQYF.

A single count supports this clone. The rearrangement links TRBV30 to TRBJ2-7, with TRBD1 matching 7 bases. V trimming: 6 bases; J trimming: 4 bases; junction bases outside the gene matches: 9. Per the germline V gene, CDR1 is GTSNPN and CDR2 is SVGIG (reference sequence). There are 13 residues in the CDR3. The chain's CDR3 is CACRIRQGYEQYF. The CDR3 DNA reads as TGTGCCTGCCGTATAAGACAGGGATACGAGCAGTACTTC.

The chain recombines TRBV28 with TRBJ2-7; D is unclear. Germline CDR1 MDHEN, CDR2 SYDVKM. This CDR3 has 17 amino acids. Trimming shortened V by 2 bases and J by 3 bases, and 20 bases separated the two germline ends. CDR3 loop: CASSLRASLVRIYEQYF. The CDR3 DNA reads as TGTGCCAGCAGTTTACGTGCGTCTTTAGTTCGGATCTACGAGCAGTACTTC.

The rearrangement joins TRBV5-1 to TRBJ2-3; 9 bases are a match to TRBD2. With V trimmed by 6 bases and J by 0 bases, 5 bases remained unmatched. Germline CDR1 SGHRS, CDR2 YFSETQ. This CDR3 region has 15 residues. The CDR3 DNA is TGCGCCAGCAACCCAACTAGCGGGAGCACAGATACGCAGTATTTT. Translated, it gives CASNPTSGSTDTQYF. Variable domain in full (rest from reference TRBV5-1 and TRBJ2-3): KAGVTQTPRYLIKTRGQQVTLSCSPISGHRSVSWYQQTPGQGLQFLFEYFSETQRNKGNFPGRFSGRQFSNSRSEMNVSTLELGDSALYLCASNPTSGSTDTQYFGPGTRLTVL.

This chain links TRBV18 with TRBJ2-1, with D perhaps TRBD2 (5 bases). The V gene's germline CDR1 is KGHSH and CDR2 LQKENI. V lost 6 bases and J lost 6, with 15 bases in between. The CDR3 runs 14 residues. In nucleotides, the CDR3 is TGTGCCAGCTCCCAGAGTGGAGGAAGCAATGAGCAGTTCTTC. It translates to CASSQSGGSNEQFF. Based on the CDR3 plus reference TRBV18 and TRBJ2-1, the full variable domain is NAGVMQNPRHLVRRRGQEARLRCSPMKGHSHVYWYRQLPEEGLKFMVYLQKENIIDESGMPKERFSAEFPKEGPSILRIQQVVRGDSAAYFCASSQSGGSNEQFFGPGTRLTVL.

This clone was observed a few times. Other DNA sequences in the same sample also yield this CDR3. This sequence joins TRBV28 and TRBJ2-7, with D perhaps matching TRBD2 (6 bases). This CDR3 region has 15 residues. V was pared by 1 base and J by 4 bases, with 14 bases between. Germline values: CDR1 MDHEN, CDR2 SYDVKM. Written as DNA, the CDR3 is TGTGCCAGCAGTTTATATGGAGGGGACTCGTACGAGCAGTACTTC. Its protein product is CASSLYGGDSYEQYF.

As to this clone: Different DNA sequences within this sample yield the same CDR3. The rearrangement joins TRBV5-1 to TRBJ1-2; D is perhaps TRBD1 (6 bases). CDR1 SGHRS and CDR2 YFSETQ come from the germline V gene. Deletions cut 0 bases from V and 1 base from J, with 10 bases between. The CDR3 runs 15 residues. The CDR3 here is CASSLEGDRNYGYTF. The CDR3 bases are TGCGCCAGCAGCTTGGAGGGGGACCGTAACTATGGCTACACCTTC. The entire variable domain, with the rest obtained from reference TRBV5-1 and TRBJ1-2, is as follows: KAGVTQTPRYLIKTRGQQVTLSCSPISGHRSVSWYQQTPGQGLQFLFEYFSETQRNKGNFPGRFSGRQFSNSRSEMNVSTLELGDSALYLCASSLEGDRNYGYTFGSGTRLTVV.

V is TRBV5-1 and J is TRBJ2-3; the D call may be TRBD1 or TRBD2 (6 bases each). Trimming cost V 5 bases and J 11 bases, with 18 bases left between them. The germline V gene has CDR1 SGHRS and CDR2 YFSETQ. The CDR3 sequence is 13 residues long. CDR3 sequence: CASSFDYREEQYF. CDR3 coding DNA: TGCGCCAGCAGTTTTGACTACAGGGAGGAGCAGTATTTT.

The genes are TRBV9 and TRBJ2-7; D remains ambiguous. Looked up from germline, CDR1 is SGDLS and CDR2 is YYNGEE. Trimming took 4 bases from V and 4 from J, leaving 21 bases between them. The CDR3 covers 16 residues. CDR3 DNA sequence: TGTGCCAGCAGCCAGGCGTGGGCAGAGGAACAATACGAGCAGTACTTC. Translation: CASSQAWAEEQYEQYF.

The J gene is TRBJ1-4, the V gene TRBV5-1, with 8 bases lining up with TRBD1. The germline gives CDR1 SGHRS, CDR2 YFSETQ. The CDR3 consists of 16 residues. Trimming cost V 2 bases and J 2 bases; bases outside gene matches: 5. CDR3 coding DNA: TGCGCCAGCAGCTTTCGGGGGGACAGGACTAATGAAAAACTGTTTTTT. Translating it yields CASSFRGDRTNEKLFF.

This clone was seen only a few times. The rearrangement links TRBV7-8 to TRBJ1-1; no firm D call. This CDR3 is 12 amino acids long. Germline V gene sequence: CDR1 SGHVS, CDR2 FQNEAQ. V was pared by 5 bases and J by 3 bases, with 7 bases between. The CDR3 sequence is CASSRRDTEAFF. Written as DNA, the CDR3 is TGTGCCAGCAGCCGGAGGGACACTGAAGCTTTCTTT.

As for this clone: An end of the junction does not agree with germline; a read error may underlie this. The chain employs TRBV19 and TRBJ2-7, with 9 bases that match TRBD2. Germline CDR1 and CDR2: LNHDA and SQIVND (reference sequence). The CDR3 has 14 amino acids. The CDR3: CASSSGSYTYEQYF. Written as DNA, the CDR3 is TGTGCCAGCAGTAGCGGGAGTTACACCTACGAGCAGTACTTC.

The chain is built from TRBV7-9 and TRBJ1-4, with TRBD1 identical over 7 bases. CDR3 length equals 16 residues. Losses at the gene ends were 5 bases for V and 2 bases for J; bases not matched to a gene: 8. Germline V gene data show CDR1 as SEHNR and CDR2 as FQNEAQ (reference sequence). The CDR3 DNA follows: TGTGCCAGCAGCCCCCCGACAGGGAAGACTAATGAAAAACTGTTTTTT. Translating it yields CASSPPTGKTNEKLFF.

The chain links TRBV5-1 to TRBJ2-1; 10 bases fit TRBD2. CDR3 length: 14 residues. The V segment lost 1 base and the J segment 13 bases; nucleotides outside the gene matches: 8. In germline, CDR1 is SGHRS, CDR2 YFSETQ. CDR3 sequence: CASSLSDLAGGQFF. The CDR3 DNA reads as TGCGCCAGCAGCTTGTCGGACTTAGCGGGAGGTCAGTTCTTC.

Only one count was recorded for this clone. The J gene is TRBJ2-1, the V gene TRBV28; 8 nucleotides line up with TRBD2. Germline V CDR1 and CDR2: MDHEN, SYDVKM. This CDR3 contains 15 residues. Trimming removed 6 bases from V and 3 bases from J; junction bases left unmatched: 7. The CDR3 here is CASSRTSPFYNEQFF. The CDR3 DNA sequence: TGTGCCAGCAGCCGGACTAGCCCCTTCTACAATGAGCAGTTCTTC.

The chain has TRBV7-9 and TRBJ2-5; tentative D call: TRBD1 (6 bases). The germline CDR1 and CDR2 sequences are SEHNR and FQNEAQ (reference sequence). There are 15 residues in the CDR3. The ends were cut back, 3 bases at V and 3 bases at J, with 14 bases in the middle. CDR3 in DNA: TGTGCCAGCAGCTTTCCGAGGACAGTTAAAGAGACCCAGTACTTC. This translates into CASSFPRTVKETQYF.

This clone was counted once. The V and J genes are TRBV7-9 and TRBJ2-7; D possibly corresponds to TRBD2 (5 bases). V was cut by 1 base and J by 5 bases, with 6 bases left in between. The CDR3 contains 12 residues. Per the germline V gene, CDR1 is SEHNR and CDR2 is FQNEAQ (reference sequence). The CDR3 reads CASSLGRDEQYF. The CDR3 nucleotides read TGTGCCAGCAGCTTAGGGCGGGACGAGCAGTACTTC.

The chain combines TRBV5-1 with TRBJ1-2; 8 nucleotides line up with TRBD1. The ends lost 2 bases at V and 8 bases at J; junction bases unmatched: 8. The germline V gene encodes CDR1 SGHRS and CDR2 YFSETQ. This CDR3 region has 14 residues. In DNA, the CDR3 is TGCGCCAGCAGCTTAACCGGGACAGGACCCGGCTACACCTTC. It yields the protein CASSLTGTGPGYTF.

V gene TRBV7-8 combines with J gene TRBJ2-7, with 13 positions matching TRBD2. Losses at the gene ends were 1 base for V and 6 bases for J; bases not matched to a gene: 6. This CDR3 is built from 16 residues. Germline CDR1 SGHVS, CDR2 FQNEAQ. CDR3 bases: TGTGCCAGCAGCTTAGTAGGACTAGCGGGAGCAGGCGAGCAGTACTTC. Its translation is CASSLVGLAGAGEQYF.

In the case of this clone: Being one base from a much bigger clone, this may be a read error. This chain connects TRBV7-9 to TRBJ2-2; no reliable D call. CDR1 and CDR2 (germline): SEHNR, FQNEAQ (reference sequence). V was cut by 2 bases and J by 6 bases, with 4 bases left in between. CDR3 size: 12 residues. This CDR3 reads CASSLMAGELFF. The CDR3 DNA reads TGTGCCAGCAGCTTAATGGCCGGGGAGCTGTTTTTT. The full variable domain, with the rest looked up from reference TRBV7-9 and TRBJ2-2, is DTGVSQNPRHKITKRGQNVTFRCDPISEHNRLYWYRQTLGQGPEFLTYFQNEAQLEKSRLLSDRFSAERPKGSFSTLEIQRTEQGDSAMYLCASSLMAGELFFGEGSRLTVL.